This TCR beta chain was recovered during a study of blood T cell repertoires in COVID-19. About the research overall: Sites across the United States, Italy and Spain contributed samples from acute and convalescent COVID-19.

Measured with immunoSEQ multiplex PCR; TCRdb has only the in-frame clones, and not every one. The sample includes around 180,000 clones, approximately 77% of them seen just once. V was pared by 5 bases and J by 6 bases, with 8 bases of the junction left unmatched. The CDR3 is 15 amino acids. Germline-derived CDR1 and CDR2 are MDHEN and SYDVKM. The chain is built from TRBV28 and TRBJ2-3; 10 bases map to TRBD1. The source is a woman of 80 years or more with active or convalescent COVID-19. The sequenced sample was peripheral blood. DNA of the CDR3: TGTGCCAGCAGTACCCCGGGGACAGGGGAGGATACGCAGTATTTT. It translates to CASSTPGTGEDTQYF.